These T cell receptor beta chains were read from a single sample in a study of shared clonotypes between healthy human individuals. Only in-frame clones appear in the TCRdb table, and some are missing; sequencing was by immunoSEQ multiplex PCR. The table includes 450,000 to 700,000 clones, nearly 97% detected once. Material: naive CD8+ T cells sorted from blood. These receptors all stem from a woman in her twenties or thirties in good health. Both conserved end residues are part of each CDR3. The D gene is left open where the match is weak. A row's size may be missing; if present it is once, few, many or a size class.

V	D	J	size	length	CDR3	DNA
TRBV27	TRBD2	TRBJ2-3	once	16	CASSLHPAGVTDTQYF	TGTGCCAGCAGTTTACATCCAGCGGGAGTAACAGATACGCAGTATTTT
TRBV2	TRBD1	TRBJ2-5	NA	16	CASSVGPWTGGETQYF	TGTGCCAGCAGTGTCGGCCCCTGGACAGGGGGTGAGACCCAGTACTTC
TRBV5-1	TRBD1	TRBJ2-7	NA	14	CASSPRDRGEAQYF	TGCGCCAGCAGCCCCCGGGACAGGGGGGAAGCGCAGTACTTC
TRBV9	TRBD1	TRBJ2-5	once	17	CASSVDLRTGGAETQYF	TGTGCCAGCAGCGTAGATTTGAGGACAGGGGGCGCTGAGACCCAGTACTTC
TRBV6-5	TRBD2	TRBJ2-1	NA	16	CASSYSEREGGDEQFF	TGTGCCAGCAGTTATTCCGAGCGGGAGGGGGGCGATGAGCAGTTCTTC
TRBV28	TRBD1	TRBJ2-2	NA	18	CASSFPTGQGFYTGELFF	TGTGCCAGCAGTTTCCCCACCGGACAGGGCTTCTACACCGGGGAGCTGTTTTTT
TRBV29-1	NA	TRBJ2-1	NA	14	CSVEPRDSPNEQFF	TGCAGCGTTGAGCCACGGGACTCGCCAAATGAGCAGTTCTTC
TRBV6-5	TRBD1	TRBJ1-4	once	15	CASSPWTGGNEKLFF	TGTGCCAGCAGTCCCTGGACAGGGGGCAATGAAAAACTGTTTTTT
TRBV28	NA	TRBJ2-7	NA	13	CASSPRGRYEQYF	TGTGCCAGCAGTCCGAGAGGAAGGTACGAGCAGTACTTC
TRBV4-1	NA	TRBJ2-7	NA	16	CASSQGENEPAYEQYF	TGCGCCAGCAGCCAAGGGGAGAACGAGCCAGCCTACGAGCAGTACTTC
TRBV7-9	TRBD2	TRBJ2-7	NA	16	CASSYITGTRGYEQYF	TGTGCCAGCAGCTACATTACCGGGACTAGAGGTTACGAGCAGTACTTC
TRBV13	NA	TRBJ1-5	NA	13	CASSRDRAWPQHF	TGTGCCAGCAGCCGAGACAGAGCTTGGCCCCAGCATTTT
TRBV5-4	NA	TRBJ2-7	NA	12	CASSKDNYEQYF	TGTGCCAGCAGCAAGGACAACTACGAGCAGTACTTC
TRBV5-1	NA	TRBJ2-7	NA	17	CASSLELFRGLKNEQYF	TGCGCCAGCAGCTTGGAACTGTTTCGGGGATTGAAGAACGAGCAGTACTTC
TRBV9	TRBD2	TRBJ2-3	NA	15	CASSPRTSVGDTQYF	TGTGCCAGCAGCCCTCGGACTAGCGTTGGAGATACGCAGTATTTT
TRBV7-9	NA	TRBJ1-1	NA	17	CASSPRGAGKRLTEAFF	TGTGCCAGCAGCCCCCGGGGTGCGGGGAAGAGATTAACTGAAGCTTTCTTT
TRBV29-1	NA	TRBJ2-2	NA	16	CSVEDLAGANTGELFF	TGCAGCGTTGAAGATCTCGCGGGCGCGAACACCGGGGAGCTGTTTTTT
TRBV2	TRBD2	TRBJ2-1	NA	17	CASRTSGSSSSYNEQFF	TGTGCCAGCAGGACTAGCGGGAGTTCAAGCTCCTACAATGAGCAGTTCTTC
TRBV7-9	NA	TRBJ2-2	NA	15	CASSLAYTNTGELFF	TGTGCCAGCAGCTTAGCGTACACGAACACCGGGGAGCTGTTTTTT
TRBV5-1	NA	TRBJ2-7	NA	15	CASSLDRGSSYEQYF	TGCGCCAGCAGCTTGGATAGGGGGAGCTCCTACGAGCAGTACTTC
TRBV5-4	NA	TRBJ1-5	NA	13	CASSQGSNQPQHF	TGTGCCAGCAGCCAAGGTAGCAATCAGCCCCAGCATTTT
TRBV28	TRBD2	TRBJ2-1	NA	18	CASSLLLLRTSGYNEQFF	TGTGCCAGCAGTTTATTGCTGTTGAGGACTAGCGGTTACAATGAGCAGTTCTTC
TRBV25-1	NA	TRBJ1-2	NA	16	CASSEYLADPNYGYTF	TGTGCCAGCAGTGAATACCTGGCAGACCCTAACTATGGCTACACCTTC
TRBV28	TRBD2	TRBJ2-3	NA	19	CASSLNSGREYASTDTQYF	TGTGCCAGCAGTTTGAATAGCGGGAGGGAATATGCTAGCACAGATACGCAGTATTTT
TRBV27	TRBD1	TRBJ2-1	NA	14	CASIPGQGFGEQFF	TGTGCCAGCATCCCGGGACAGGGATTTGGTGAGCAGTTCTTC
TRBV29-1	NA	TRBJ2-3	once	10	CSARGDTQYF	TGCAGCGCAAGAGGAGATACGCAGTATTTT
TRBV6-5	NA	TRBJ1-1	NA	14	CASRRPSQGIEAFF	TGTGCCAGCAGACGCCCCAGCCAAGGTATCGAAGCTTTCTTT
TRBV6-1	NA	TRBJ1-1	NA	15	CASSEGGGGMTEAFF	TGTGCCAGCAGTGAAGGGGGTGGAGGGATGACTGAAGCTTTCTTT
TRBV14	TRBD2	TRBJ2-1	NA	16	CASSPRGSGRVFEQFF	TGTGCCAGCAGCCCACGTGGTAGCGGGAGGGTTTTTGAGCAGTTCTTC
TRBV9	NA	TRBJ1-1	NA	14	CASSDGTGNTEAFF	TGTGCCAGCAGCGATGGGACGGGGAACACTGAAGCTTTCTTT
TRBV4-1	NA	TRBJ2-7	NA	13	CASSPVGGQEQYF	TGCGCCAGCAGCCCAGTTGGGGGCCAGGAGCAGTACTTC